Sequencing of this T cell receptor (beta chain) was carried out in a study of multiple sclerosis patients with progressive multifocal leukoencephalopathy. Findings of the study overall: Less diverse TRB repertoires were suggested in most PML patients.

With respect to this clone: Antigen specificity is unknown.

TCRdb keeps only in-frame clones here, not all; method: immunoSEQ multiplex PCR. The sample holds tens of thousands of clones; roughly nine tenths are singletons and the top ten take over 1.2%. As for time point: 5 to 6 months of natalizumab therapy. This specimen was PBMCs, taken from a patient treated with natalizumab. The TCR originated in a human donor with multiple sclerosis.

The CDR3 is CASSSTGGYGYTF. The CDR3 DNA reads TGTGCCAGCAGTTCGACAGGGGGCTATGGCTACACCTTC. The rearrangement uses TRBV5-6 and TRBJ1-2; 9 bases align to TRBD1. V was clipped by 5 bases and J by 4 bases; unmatched bases: 3. Germline CDR1 reads SGHDT; CDR2 reads YYEEEE. The CDR3 is 13 residues long.